This TCR beta chain emerged from a study of T cell responses to AZD1222 COVID-19 vaccine. Whole-study results and caveats: Two AZD1222 administrations were followed by greater Spike-specific TCR breadth and depth. In the spike-specific TCR repertoire, nearly half reportedly target unmutated variant regions. Baseline serostatus was positive in only a handful of AZD1222 recipients. Repertoire sampling happened only post peak T cell response.

TCRdb's copy holds only in-frame clones and misses some; the assay was immunoSEQ multiplex PCR. The sample has about 100,000 clones; roughly 91% are singletons. The length of the CDR3 is 17 residues. Germline V lookup: CDR1 SGHVS, CDR2 FNYEAQ. The J segment lost 0 bases and the V segment lost 5 bases, leaving 6 bases of the junction unmatched. This clone appeared a few times. The target antigen is unknown. The TCR was taken from an adult in good health. The source was peripheral blood, collected on day 0 of AZD1222 vaccination. The chain links TRBV7-6 to TRBJ2-2; the match to TRBD2 covers 10 bases. The CDR3 region is CASSHPAGGANTGELFF. The CDR3 coding sequence is TGTGCCAGCAGCCACCCAGCGGGAGGGGCGAACACCGGGGAGCTGTTTTTT.